Below, 6 T cell receptor beta chains from the same sample are listed, as sequenced in a study of OX40 agonist ivuxolimab in advanced cancers. Clones were sequenced by immunoSEQ multiplex PCR, and TCRdb holds only the in-frame ones, with some missing. The sample consists of some 70,000 clones, about 86% of them appearing once. The source was CD4+ or CD8+ T cells sorted from blood, collected in a trial of the OX40 agonist ivuxolimab. The receptors shown here come from an adult with an advanced solid tumor such as melanoma, head and neck, liver or kidney cancer.

V gene TRBV7-9 combines with J gene TRBJ2-5, with TRBD2 identical over 7 bases. Germline V gene data show CDR1 as SEHNR and CDR2 as FQNEAQ (reference sequence). The CDR3 has 16 residues. J was trimmed by 4 bases and V by 5 bases; bases with no gene match: 13. DNA for the CDR3: TGTGCCAGCAGCCCTAGCCGGGGGGTTACAGGAGAGACCCAGTACTTC. The encoded protein is CASSPSRGVTGETQYF.

In its sample, this clone was seen once. The J gene is TRBJ2-7, the V gene TRBV13; D remains unclear. Deletions cut 2 bases from V and 6 bases from J, with 14 bases between. Germline CDR1 reads PRHDT; CDR2 reads FYEKMQ (reference sequence). The CDR3 is 14 amino acids. The CDR3 is CASSLRAGPREQYF. The CDR3 region has the DNA TGTGCCAGCAGCTTACGGGCAGGCCCCCGCGAGCAGTACTTC.

A remark on this clone: An end of the junction does not agree with germline; a read error may underlie this. This sample includes further DNA sequences coding for the same CDR3. The chain carries TRBV6-5 and TRBJ2-7; TRBD2 agrees at 11 bases. The CDR3 length is 16 residues. From germline, CDR1 is MNHEY and CDR2 SVGAGI. This CDR3 is CASSYSLAGGTYEQYF. Here the CDR3 DNA reads TGTGCCAGCAGTTACTCGTTAGCGGGAGGGACCTATGAGCAGTACTTC.

This sequence joins TRBV6-5 and TRBJ2-5, with D perhaps TRBD2 (5 bases). V dropped 7 bases and J dropped 6 bases, with 21 bases sitting between them. This CDR3 comprises 15 residues. Germline CDR1 and CDR2: MNHEY and SVGAGI. The CDR3 protein is CASKPQAFASQTQYF. CDR3 in DNA: TGTGCCAGCAAACCCCAGGCCTTCGCTAGCCAGACCCAGTACTTC.

The chain joins TRBV7-2 to TRBJ1-5, with 9 positions matching TRBD1. V lost 6 bases to trimming and J lost 5 bases; unmatched junction nucleotides: 8. This CDR3 has 15 amino acids. Germline CDR1 SGHTA, CDR2 FQGNSA. As DNA, the CDR3 is TGTGCCAGCAGGCCTACAGGGGGCGCCTATCAGCCCCAGCATTTT. Protein: CASRPTGGAYQPQHF.

The chain carries TRBV6-1 and TRBJ2-3; D is undetermined. Germline lookup yields CDR1 MNHNS and CDR2 SASEGT. V was trimmed by 4 bases and J by 1 base, leaving 18 bases between them. The CDR3 totals 17 residues. This chain's CDR3 is CASSGSRAPIRTDTQYF. CDR3 coding DNA: TGTGCCAGCAGTGGATCAAGGGCCCCAATTCGCACAGATACGCAGTATTTT.